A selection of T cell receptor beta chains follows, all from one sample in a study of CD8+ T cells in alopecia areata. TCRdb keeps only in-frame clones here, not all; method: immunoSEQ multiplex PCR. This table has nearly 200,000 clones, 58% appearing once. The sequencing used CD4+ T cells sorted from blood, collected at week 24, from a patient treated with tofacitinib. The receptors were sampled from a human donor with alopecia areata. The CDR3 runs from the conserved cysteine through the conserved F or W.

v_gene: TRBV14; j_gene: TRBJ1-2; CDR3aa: CASSQDRRAGYTF
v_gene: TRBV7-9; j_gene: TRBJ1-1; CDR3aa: CASSLRFDSEAFF
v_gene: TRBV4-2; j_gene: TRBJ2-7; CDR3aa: CASSQDPGQGVPYEQYF
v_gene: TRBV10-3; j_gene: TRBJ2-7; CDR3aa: CAIRAGQGHEQYF
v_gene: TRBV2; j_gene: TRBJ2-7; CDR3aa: CASSGQGSSYEQYF
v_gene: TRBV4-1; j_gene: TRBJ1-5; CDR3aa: CASSQEWSQPQHF
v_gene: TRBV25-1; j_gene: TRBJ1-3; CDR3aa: CASSEGDMQSGNTIYF
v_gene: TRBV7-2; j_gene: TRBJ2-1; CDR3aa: CASSLGMEQFF
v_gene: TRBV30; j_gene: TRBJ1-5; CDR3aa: CAWRGTTSNQPQHF
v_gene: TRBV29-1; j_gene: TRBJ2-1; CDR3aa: CSVEVWDRGPSKQFF
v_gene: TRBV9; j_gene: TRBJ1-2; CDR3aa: CASSPGGYYGYTF
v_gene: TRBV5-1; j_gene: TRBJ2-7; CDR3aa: CASSLYRNYEQYF
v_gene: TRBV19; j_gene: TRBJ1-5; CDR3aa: CASSMGQGVNQPQHF
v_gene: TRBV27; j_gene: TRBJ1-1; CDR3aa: CASSKTFNTEAFF
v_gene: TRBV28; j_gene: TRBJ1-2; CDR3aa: CASSTSGRSGYTF
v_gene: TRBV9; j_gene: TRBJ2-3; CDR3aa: CASSVQANTDTQYF
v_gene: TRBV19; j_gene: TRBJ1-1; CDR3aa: CASSIRGPMTTEAFF
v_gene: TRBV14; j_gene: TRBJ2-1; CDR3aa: CASSLGLAGEQFF
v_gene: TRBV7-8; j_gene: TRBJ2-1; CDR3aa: CASSLAGGKLTYNEQFF
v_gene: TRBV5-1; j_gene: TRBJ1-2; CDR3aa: CASSATGGPQANGYTF
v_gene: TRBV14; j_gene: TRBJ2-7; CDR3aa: CASSQVGHEQYF
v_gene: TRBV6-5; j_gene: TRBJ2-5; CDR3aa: CASSYGDRQETQYF